What follows are 21 T cell receptor beta chains derived from one specimen sequenced in a study of vaccination effects on CD4 cells after COVID-19. Method: immunoSEQ multiplex PCR; TCRdb's copy keeps in-frame clones and lacks some. Of some 15,000 clones in the sample, about 75% were seen once. Ahead of sequencing, the ViraFEST assay grew antigen-specific CD4+ T cells using viral peptide pools. Having been cultured for roughly 11 days, the cells underwent CD4+ T cell isolation. Vaccine administered to participants consisted of two doses of either BNT162b2 or mRNA-1273. These receptors lack a known antigen. The sequencing here drew on CD4+ T cells from PBMCs cultured with HCoV-NL63 spike peptides, taken after COVID-19 vaccination. Every receptor here comes from a human donor who received a COVID-19 vaccine.

V gene TRBV30 combines with J gene TRBJ2-3; TRBD2 agrees at 10 bases. The ends lost 2 bases at V and 2 bases at J; junction bases unmatched: 4. Germline V gene data show CDR1 as GTSNPN and CDR2 as SVGIG (reference sequence). The CDR3 covers 15 residues. CDR3 protein: CAWSHSGGLTDTQYF. The CDR3 nucleotides read TGTGCCTGGAGTCATAGCGGGGGGCTCACAGATACGCAGTATTTT.

This sequence joins TRBV20-1 and TRBJ1-1; 7 nucleotides line up with TRBD1. V was pared by 3 bases and J by 0 bases, with 4 bases of the junction left unmatched. CDR3 length: 14 amino acids. CDR1 is DFQATT, CDR2 SNEGSKA, per germline (reference sequence). CDR3 loop: CSASEGAMNTEAFF. In nucleotides, the CDR3 is TGCAGTGCTAGTGAGGGGGCGATGAACACTGAAGCTTTCTTT.

The CDR3 bases are TGCGCCAGCAGCTACGAGCAGTACTTC. Encoded protein: CASSYEQYF. The J gene is TRBJ2-7, the V gene TRBV23-1; D uncertain. TRBV23-1 is filed as an ORF, its function uncertain. The CDR3 is made up of 9 amino acids. Trimming cost V 6 bases and J 3 bases, with 0 bases left between them.

The chain couples TRBV7-9 to TRBJ1-2; possible D gene TRBD1, 5 bases. V dropped 1 base and J dropped 6 bases, with 15 bases sitting between them. Germline CDR1 SEHNR, CDR2 FQNEAQ (reference sequence). This CDR3 has 15 amino acids. The CDR3 sequence: CASSLDTGRANGYTF. CDR3 nucleotides: TGTGCCAGCAGCTTAGATACGGGGCGGGCCAATGGCTACACCTTC.

This clone was recorded a few times. V usage is TRBV27 and J usage is TRBJ2-1; D unresolved. Germline loops: CDR1 MNHEY, CDR2 SMNVEV (reference sequence). V was trimmed by 8 bases and J by 1 base, leaving 12 bases between them. This CDR3 contains 14 residues. The CDR3 nucleotides are TGTGCCAGCGGGCCCTCCGGGTCCTACAATGAGCAGTTCTTC. It codes for CASGPSGSYNEQFF.

The genes are TRBV19 and TRBJ1-2; no definite D call. The germline V gene has CDR1 LNHDA and CDR2 SQIVND (reference sequence). V dropped 5 bases and J dropped 4 bases, with 14 bases sitting between them. This CDR3 contains 14 residues. Here the CDR3 DNA reads TGTGCCAGTAGTGACGTGGGAGGGATCTATGGCTACACCTTC. Residues: CASSDVGGIYGYTF.

This chain joins TRBV11-3 and TRBJ2-2, with D hard to call. In germline, CDR1 is SGHNT, CDR2 YENEEA. V gave up 4 bases and J gave up 0 bases, with 9 bases separating them. The CDR3 totals 15 residues. The CDR3 loop is CASSSPHANTGELFF. CDR3 coding DNA: TGTGCCAGCAGCTCGCCCCACGCGAACACCGGGGAGCTGTTTTTT.

The chain is built from TRBV30 and TRBJ2-7; D unclear. The CDR3 runs to 10 residues. V lost 8 bases and J lost 2, with 7 bases in between. Per germline, CDR1 GTSNPN and CDR2 SVGIG (reference sequence). DNA for the CDR3: TGTGCCCTGGGAACCTACGAGCAGTACTTC. Translating gives CALGTYEQYF.

The chain employs TRBV5-4 and TRBJ1-4, with a weak D call TRBD1 (5 bases). CDR1 SGHNT and CDR2 YYREEE come from the germline V gene (reference sequence). There are 15 residues in the CDR3. The ends were cut back, 0 bases at V and 2 bases at J, with 8 bases in the middle. The CDR3 DNA follows: TGTGCCAGCAGCTTGGAGCAGGGCACTAATGAAAAACTGTTTTTT. This encodes CASSLEQGTNEKLFF.

This chain connects TRBV28 to TRBJ1-4; D is unclear. V lost 5 bases to trimming and J lost 8 bases, with 12 bases between them. CDR1 MDHEN and CDR2 SYDVKM come from the germline V gene. This CDR3 is 13 amino acids long. The CDR3 is CASSLTLREKLFF. CDR3 sequence (DNA): TGTGCCAGCAGTCTCACACTTCGAGAAAAACTGTTTTTT.

The rearrangement joins TRBV19 to TRBJ2-1, with 9 bases that match TRBD2. The J segment lost 7 bases and the V segment lost 5 bases, leaving 9 bases of the junction unmatched. The CDR3 runs to 15 residues. Germline assignment: CDR1 LNHDA and CDR2 SQIVND (reference sequence). CDR3 sequence: CASSLTGTSRNEQFF. The CDR3 coding sequence is TGTGCCAGTAGTCTTACCGGGACTAGCAGGAATGAGCAGTTCTTC. The full variable domain, rest sourced from reference TRBV19 and TRBJ2-1, is DGGITQSPKYLFRKEGQNVTLSCEQNLNHDAMYWYRQDPGQGLRLIYYSQIVNDFQKGDIAEGYSVSREKKESFPLTVTSAQKNPTAFYLCASSLTGTSRNEQFFGPGTRLTVL.

This clone has a single count. This chain links TRBV18 with TRBJ1-1; TRBD1 is a possible D gene (5 bases). From germline, CDR1 is KGHSH and CDR2 LQKENI. Deletions cut 1 base from V and 0 bases from J, with 12 bases between. CDR3 length: 16 amino acids. CDR3 sequence reads: CASSPQQTVMNTEAFF. Written as DNA, the CDR3 is TGTGCCAGCTCACCACAACAGACAGTAATGAACACTGAAGCTTTCTTT.

CDR3 nucleotide sequence: TGTGCCAGCTCACCACCTGTCAGCGGGGCCAATGAGCAGTTCTTC. This gives the protein CASSPPVSGANEQFF. The chain joins TRBV18 to TRBJ2-1, with 7 bases fitting TRBD2. This CDR3 is 15 amino acids long. V dropped 0 bases and J dropped 6; count of bases not matched to a gene: 5. Germline lookup yields CDR1 KGHSH and CDR2 LQKENI. Supplemented by reference TRBV18 and TRBJ2-1, the full variable domain reads NAGVMQNPRHLVRRRGQEARLRCSPMKGHSHVYWYRQLPEEGLKFMVYLQKENIIDESGMPKERFSAEFPKEGPSILRIQQVVRGDSAAYFCASSPPVSGANEQFFGPGTRLTVL.

This chain uses TRBV2 with TRBJ2-7; 10 bases fit TRBD1. CDR3 size: 15 residues. After removal of 4 bases from V and 1 base from J, the junction contained 4 bases not matched to a gene. Per germline, CDR1 SNHLY and CDR2 FYNNEI. CDR3 sequence: CASSGDRGRSYEQYF. Written as DNA, the CDR3 is TGTGCCAGCAGTGGGGACAGGGGCAGGTCCTACGAGCAGTACTTC.

This chain connects TRBV2 to TRBJ2-3; D is unresolved. CDR3 length: 12 amino acids. Germline-derived CDR1 and CDR2 are SNHLY and FYNNEI. V dropped 6 bases and J dropped 9 bases, with 13 bases sitting between them. The CDR3 here is CASSPDIGTQYF. The CDR3 DNA is TGTGCCAGCAGCCCAGACATCGGGACGCAGTATTTT. The whole variable domain, remainder taken from reference TRBV2 and TRBJ2-3, is EPEVTQTPSHQVTQMGQEVILRCVPISNHLYFYWYRQILGQKVEFLVSFYNNEISEKSEIFDDQFSVERPDGSNFTLKIRSTKLEDSAMYFCASSPDIGTQYFGPGTRLTVL.

This chain uses TRBV25-1 with TRBJ2-2; 8 bases match TRBD1. Trimming took 6 bases from V and 0 from J; bases not matched to a gene: 0. CDR3 length: 14 amino acids. The germline V gene has CDR1 MGHDK and CDR2 SYGVNS. The CDR3 coding sequence is TGTGCCAGCAGGGACAGGGCGAACACCGGGGAGCTGTTTTTT. It encodes CASRDRANTGELFF.

V and J are TRBV4-1 and TRBJ2-1, with 7 bases lining up with TRBD1. CDR1 and CDR2 from the germline V gene are MGHRA and YSYEKL. The CDR3 has 15 residues. Trimming took 2 bases from V and 9 from J; bases not matched to a gene: 10. Here the CDR3 DNA reads TGCGCCAGCAGCCAACGACAGGGATGGGCAGGTGAGCAGTTCTTC. It translates to CASSQRQGWAGEQFF.

In its sample, this clone was seen a few times. The chain carries TRBV5-4 and TRBJ1-1; the D is unclear. The CDR3 spans 14 residues. Germline assignment: CDR1 SGHNT and CDR2 YYREEE (reference sequence). Trimming stripped 1 base from V and 4 bases from J, with 11 bases between. CDR3 DNA sequence: TGTGCCAGCAGCTTGAGTCAGCTAACCACTGAAGCTTTCTTT. Translated: CASSLSQLTTEAFF.

This clone occurred a few times. The genes are TRBV7-3 and TRBJ2-2; D not certain. The CDR3 runs 16 residues. V gave up 5 bases and J gave up 7 bases, with 20 bases separating them. Per germline, CDR1 SGHTA and CDR2 FQGTGA. DNA for the CDR3: TGTGCCAGCAGCCCGGCTTGGGGTAGTCAGGACGGGGAGCTGTTTTTT. It yields the protein CASSPAWGSQDGELFF.

The chain has TRBV4-1 and TRBJ2-1, with TRBD2 matching over 9 bases. Germline V gives CDR1 MGHRA, CDR2 YSYEKL. The CDR3 loop spans 15 amino acids. V gave up 1 base and J gave up 9 bases; unmatched junction bases: 7. CDR3 protein: CASSQGAGGPVEQFF. CDR3 in DNA: TGCGCCAGCAGCCAAGGGGCGGGAGGGCCGGTTGAGCAGTTCTTC.

The rearrangement joins TRBV11-3 to TRBJ2-7; 10 bases map to TRBD1. V gave up 4 bases and J gave up 0 bases; unmatched junction bases: 9. This CDR3 has 17 residues. In germline, CDR1 is SGHNT, CDR2 YENEEA. The CDR3 loop reads CASSSFSGTGDSYEQYF. The DNA of the CDR3 is TGTGCCAGCAGCTCGTTTTCCGGGACAGGGGACTCCTACGAGCAGTACTTC.